These 3 T cell receptor beta chains originate from one sample sequenced in a study of blood T cell repertoires in COVID-19. Assay: immunoSEQ multiplex PCR; the TCRdb copy retains only in-frame clones and omits some. The table records 240,000 or so clones, 86% of them present only once. Sequences were obtained from peripheral blood. These receptors were obtained from a man aged 55-75 years with acute or convalescent COVID-19.

Remarks on this clone: The same CDR3 is also encoded by other DNA sequences in this sample. V usage is TRBV6-5 and J usage is TRBJ1-1; D gene unclear. This CDR3 contains 13 residues. The germline V gene has CDR1 MNHEY and CDR2 SVGAGI. V was clipped by 5 bases and J by 0 bases, with 7 bases between them. The DNA of the CDR3 is TGTGCCAGCAGTCGAGGTGTGAACACTGAAGCTTTCTTT. Amino acid sequence: CASSRGVNTEAFF.

This clone has only one observation. The chain is built from TRBV28 and TRBJ1-1, with D unclear. Germline V CDR1 and CDR2: MDHEN, SYDVKM. The CDR3 is made up of 13 amino acids. Between the trimmed V and J ends, which lost 8 bases and 1 base, there was a span of 11 bases. In nucleotides, the CDR3 is TGTGCCAGCCCGAGTCCAGGGAACACTGAAGCTTTCTTT. Amino acid sequence: CASPSPGNTEAFF. Complete variable domain (other parts from reference TRBV28 and TRBJ1-1): DVKVTQSSRYLVKRTGEKVFLECVQDMDHENMFWYRQDPGLGLRLIYFSYDVKMKEKGDIPEGYSVSREKKERFSLILESASTNQTSMYLCASPSPGNTEAFFGQGTRLTVV.

The rearrangement uses TRBV18 and TRBJ2-7, with D maybe TRBD1 (6 bases). The CDR3 covers 15 residues. The germline V and J ends were trimmed by 2 bases and 0 bases, with 11 bases remaining between them. Germline loops: CDR1 KGHSH, CDR2 LQKENI. This CDR3 is CASSPGGELSYEQYF. CDR3 DNA sequence: TGTGCCAGCTCACCAGGGGGCGAACTCTCCTACGAGCAGTACTTC.